The 6 T cell receptor beta chains in this list originate from one sample, sequenced in a study of T cell changes during pregnancy in multiple sclerosis. Using immunoSEQ multiplex PCR, the repertoire was profiled, and TCRdb retains in-frame clones only, with some absent. The table has some 74,000 clones, roughly 89% seen once; the top ten hold 3% to 4%. Sequencing used peripheral blood, obtained after pregnancy. The receptors stem from a female donor in good health, enrolled as a control in a pregnancy study.

This clone was picked up one time. The chain links TRBV7-2 to TRBJ2-7, with 8 bases that match TRBD2. The germline CDR1 and CDR2 sequences are SGHTA and FQGNSA. V shed 5 bases and J 1 base; nucleotides not matched to a gene: 7. The CDR3 covers 15 residues. This CDR3 is CASSIGRGVSYEQYF. As DNA, the CDR3 is TGTGCCAGCAGCATTGGGCGGGGGGTTTCCTACGAGCAGTACTTC.

This clone was observed a single time. V usage is TRBV27 and J usage is TRBJ2-3, with 8 nucleotides matching TRBD2. The CDR3 totals 16 residues. Trimming at V came to 2 bases and at J to 2 bases, leaving 6 bases not matched to a gene. Germline CDR1 MNHEY, CDR2 SMNVEV (reference sequence). CDR3 nucleotide sequence: TGTGCCAGCAGTTTAGTCAGCGGGGGATACACAGATACGCAGTATTTT. Its protein product is CASSLVSGGYTDTQYF.

J is TRBJ2-2 and V is TRBV28; weak D call: TRBD2 (6 bases). CDR1 MDHEN and CDR2 SYDVKM come from the germline V gene. V dropped 4 bases and J dropped 5 bases, with 8 bases sitting between them. The CDR3 has 13 residues. The CDR3 region is CASSSGTTGELFF. CDR3 nucleotide sequence: TGTGCCAGCAGTTCAGGGACTACCGGGGAGCTGTTTTTT. The complete variable domain, with remaining parts taken from reference TRBV28 and TRBJ2-2, reads DVKVTQSSRYLVKRTGEKVFLECVQDMDHENMFWYRQDPGLGLRLIYFSYDVKMKEKGDIPEGYSVSREKKERFSLILESASTNQTSMYLCASSSGTTGELFFGEGSRLTVL.

J is TRBJ1-3 and V is TRBV10-3, with D possibly TRBD1 on 6 matching bases. The CDR3 runs to 13 residues. V was pared by 11 bases and J by 1 base, with 12 bases between. The V gene's germline CDR1 is ENHRY and CDR2 SYGVKD. Here the CDR3 reads CAAMDSSGNTIYF. CDR3 sequence (DNA): TGTGCCGCCATGGACAGTTCTGGAAACACCATATATTTT.

This clone was detected once. V usage is TRBV25-1 and J usage is TRBJ2-2, with 8 nucleotides matching TRBD1. Germline-derived CDR1 and CDR2 are MGHDK and SYGVNS. The CDR3 spans 13 residues. V was clipped by 6 bases and J by 5 bases; unmatched bases: 2. CDR3 coding DNA: TGTGCCAGCAGGGACAGGGATACCGGGGAGCTGTTTTTT. This encodes CASRDRDTGELFF.

Here the CDR3 reads CASRGQGAETQYF. CDR3 sequence (DNA): TGTGCCAGCAGGGGACAGGGGGCAGAGACCCAGTACTTC. The chain couples TRBV27 to TRBJ2-5, with 12 bases fitting TRBD1. CDR1 is MNHEY, CDR2 SMNVEV, per germline (reference sequence). The CDR3 has 13 amino acids. V lost 6 bases, J lost 4 bases, and 0 bases stayed unmatched.